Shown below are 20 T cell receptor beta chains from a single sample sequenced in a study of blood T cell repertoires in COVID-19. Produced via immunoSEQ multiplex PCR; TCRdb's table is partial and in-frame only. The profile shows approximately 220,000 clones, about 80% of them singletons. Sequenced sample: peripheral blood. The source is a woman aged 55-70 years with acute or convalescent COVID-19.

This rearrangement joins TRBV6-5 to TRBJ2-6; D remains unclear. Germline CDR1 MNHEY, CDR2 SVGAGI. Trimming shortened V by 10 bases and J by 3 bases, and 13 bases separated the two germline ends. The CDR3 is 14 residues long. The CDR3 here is CAIRRNSGANVLTF. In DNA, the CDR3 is TGTGCCATCAGACGTAATAGTGGGGCCAACGTCCTGACTTTC.

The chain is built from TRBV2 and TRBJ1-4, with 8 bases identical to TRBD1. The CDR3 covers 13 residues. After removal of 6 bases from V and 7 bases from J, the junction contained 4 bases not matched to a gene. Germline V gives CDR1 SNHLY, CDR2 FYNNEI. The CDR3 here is CASSQGAREKLFF. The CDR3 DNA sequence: TGTGCCAGCAGCCAGGGGGCTCGTGAAAAACTGTTTTTT.

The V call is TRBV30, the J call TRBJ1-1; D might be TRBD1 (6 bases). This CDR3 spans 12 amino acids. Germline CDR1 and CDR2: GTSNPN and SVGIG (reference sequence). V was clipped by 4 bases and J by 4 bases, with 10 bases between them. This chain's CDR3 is CAWNTGSTEAFF. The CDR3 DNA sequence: TGTGCCTGGAATACAGGGAGCACTGAAGCTTTCTTT.

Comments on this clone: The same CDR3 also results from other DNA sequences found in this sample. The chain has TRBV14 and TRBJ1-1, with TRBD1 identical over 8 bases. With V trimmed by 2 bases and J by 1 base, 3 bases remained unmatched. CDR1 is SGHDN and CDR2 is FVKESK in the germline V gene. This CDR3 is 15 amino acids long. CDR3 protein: CASSQRTGRNTEAFF. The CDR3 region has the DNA TGTGCCAGCAGCCAAAGGACAGGGCGGAACACTGAAGCTTTCTTT.

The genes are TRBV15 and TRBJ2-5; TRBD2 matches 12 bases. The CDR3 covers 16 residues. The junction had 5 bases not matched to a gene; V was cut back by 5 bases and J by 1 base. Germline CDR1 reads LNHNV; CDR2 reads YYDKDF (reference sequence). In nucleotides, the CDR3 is TGTGCCACCAGCGCTAGACTAGCGGGGGCCCAAGAGACCCAGTACTTC. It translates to CATSARLAGAQETQYF.

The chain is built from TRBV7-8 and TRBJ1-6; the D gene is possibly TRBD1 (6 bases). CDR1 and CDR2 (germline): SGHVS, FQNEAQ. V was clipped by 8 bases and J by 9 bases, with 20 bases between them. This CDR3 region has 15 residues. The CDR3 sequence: CASRRVGTTGSPLHF. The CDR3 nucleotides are TGTGCCAGCCGACGTGTCGGGACAACTGGTTCACCCCTCCACTTT.

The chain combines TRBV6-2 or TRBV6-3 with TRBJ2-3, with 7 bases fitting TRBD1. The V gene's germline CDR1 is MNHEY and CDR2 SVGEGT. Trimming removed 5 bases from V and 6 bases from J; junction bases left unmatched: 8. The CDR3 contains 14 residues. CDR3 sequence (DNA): TGTGCCAGCAGTCCCCTCGGGACAGCGGATACGCAGTATTTT. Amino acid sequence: CASSPLGTADTQYF.

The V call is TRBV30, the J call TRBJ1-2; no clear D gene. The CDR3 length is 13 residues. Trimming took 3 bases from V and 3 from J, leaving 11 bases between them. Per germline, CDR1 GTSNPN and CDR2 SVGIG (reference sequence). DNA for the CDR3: TGTGCCTGGAGCGATAGGCAGGACTATGGCTACACCTTC. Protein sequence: CAWSDRQDYGYTF.

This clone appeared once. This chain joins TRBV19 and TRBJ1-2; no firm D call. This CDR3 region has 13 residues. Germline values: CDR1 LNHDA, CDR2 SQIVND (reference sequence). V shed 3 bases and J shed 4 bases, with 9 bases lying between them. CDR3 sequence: CASSIGQSYGYTF. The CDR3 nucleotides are TGTGCCAGTAGTATTGGCCAATCCTATGGCTACACCTTC.

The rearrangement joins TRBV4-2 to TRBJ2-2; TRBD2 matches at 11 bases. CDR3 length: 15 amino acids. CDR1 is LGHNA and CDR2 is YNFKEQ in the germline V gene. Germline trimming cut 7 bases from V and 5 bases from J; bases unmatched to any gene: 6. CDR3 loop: CASMASGGLTGELFF. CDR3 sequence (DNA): TGTGCCAGCATGGCTAGCGGGGGGCTAACCGGGGAGCTGTTTTTT.

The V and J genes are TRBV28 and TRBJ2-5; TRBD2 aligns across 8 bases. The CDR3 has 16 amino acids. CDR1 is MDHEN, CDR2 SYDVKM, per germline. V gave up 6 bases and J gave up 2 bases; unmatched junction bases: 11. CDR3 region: CASRPTWTGGQETQYF. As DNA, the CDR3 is TGTGCCAGCAGACCCACATGGACGGGGGGGCAAGAGACCCAGTACTTC. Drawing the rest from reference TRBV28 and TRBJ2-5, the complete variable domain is DVKVTQSSRYLVKRTGEKVFLECVQDMDHENMFWYRQDPGLGLRLIYFSYDVKMKEKGDIPEGYSVSREKKERFSLILESASTNQTSMYLCASRPTWTGGQETQYFGPGTRLLVL.

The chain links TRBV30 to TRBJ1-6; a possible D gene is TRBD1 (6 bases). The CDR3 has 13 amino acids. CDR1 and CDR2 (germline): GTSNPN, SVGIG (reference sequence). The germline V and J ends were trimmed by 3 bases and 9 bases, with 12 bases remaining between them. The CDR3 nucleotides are TGTGCCTGGAGAAGACAGGCAGCTTCACCCCTCCACTTT. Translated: CAWRRQAASPLHF.

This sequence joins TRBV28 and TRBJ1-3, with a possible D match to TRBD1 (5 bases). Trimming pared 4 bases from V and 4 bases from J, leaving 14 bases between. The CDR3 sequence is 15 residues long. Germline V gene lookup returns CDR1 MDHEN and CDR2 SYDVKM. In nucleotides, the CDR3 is TGTGCCAGCAGTTCGCCCCGGGGGTACGGAAACACCATATATTTT. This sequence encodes CASSSPRGYGNTIYF.

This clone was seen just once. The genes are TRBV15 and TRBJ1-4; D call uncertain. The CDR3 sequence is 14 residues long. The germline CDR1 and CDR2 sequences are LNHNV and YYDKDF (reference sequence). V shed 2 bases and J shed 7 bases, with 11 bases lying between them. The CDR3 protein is CATSRKKGGEKLFF. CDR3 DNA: TGTGCCACCAGCAGAAAGAAAGGCGGTGAAAAACTGTTTTTT.

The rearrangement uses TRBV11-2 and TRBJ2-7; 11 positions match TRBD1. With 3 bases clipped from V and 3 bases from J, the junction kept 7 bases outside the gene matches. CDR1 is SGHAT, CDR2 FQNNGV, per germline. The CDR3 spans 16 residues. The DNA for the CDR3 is TGTGCCAGCAGCTTTCCCCGGGACAGGGGGGGCTACGAGCAGTACTTC. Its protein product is CASSFPRDRGGYEQYF.

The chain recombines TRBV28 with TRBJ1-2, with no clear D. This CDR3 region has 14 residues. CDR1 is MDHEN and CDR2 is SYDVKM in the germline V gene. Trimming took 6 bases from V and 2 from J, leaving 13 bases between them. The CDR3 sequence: CASRSPRENYGYTF. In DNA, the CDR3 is TGTGCCAGCAGATCTCCGAGGGAGAACTATGGCTACACCTTC.

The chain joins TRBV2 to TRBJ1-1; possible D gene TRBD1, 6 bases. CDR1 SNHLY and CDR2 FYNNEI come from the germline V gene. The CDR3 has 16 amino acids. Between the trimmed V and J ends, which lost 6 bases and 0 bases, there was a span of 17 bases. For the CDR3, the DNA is TGTGCCAGCAGCGAGGGCAGGGGCCATTTGAACACTGAAGCTTTCTTT. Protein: CASSEGRGHLNTEAFF.

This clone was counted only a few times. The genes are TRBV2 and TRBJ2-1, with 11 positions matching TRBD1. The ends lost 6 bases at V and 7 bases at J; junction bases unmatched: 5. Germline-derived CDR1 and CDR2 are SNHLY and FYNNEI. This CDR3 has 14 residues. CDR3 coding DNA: TGTGCCAGCAGCTGGACAGGGGGCGGGAATGAGCAGTTCTTC. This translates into CASSWTGGGNEQFF.

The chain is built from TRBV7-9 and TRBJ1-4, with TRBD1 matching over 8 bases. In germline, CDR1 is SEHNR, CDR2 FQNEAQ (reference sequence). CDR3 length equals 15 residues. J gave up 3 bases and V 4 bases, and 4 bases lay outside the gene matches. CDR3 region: CASSSQDRANEKLFF. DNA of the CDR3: TGTGCCAGCAGCTCTCAGGACAGGGCTAATGAAAAACTGTTTTTT.

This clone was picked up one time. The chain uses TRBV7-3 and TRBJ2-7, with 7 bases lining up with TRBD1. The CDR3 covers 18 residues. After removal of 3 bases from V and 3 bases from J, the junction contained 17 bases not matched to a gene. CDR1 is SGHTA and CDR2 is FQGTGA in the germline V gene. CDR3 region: CASSLVSCQNRGVYEQYF. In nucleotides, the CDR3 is TGTGCCAGCAGCTTGGTGTCTTGCCAGAACAGGGGTGTCTACGAGCAGTACTTC.